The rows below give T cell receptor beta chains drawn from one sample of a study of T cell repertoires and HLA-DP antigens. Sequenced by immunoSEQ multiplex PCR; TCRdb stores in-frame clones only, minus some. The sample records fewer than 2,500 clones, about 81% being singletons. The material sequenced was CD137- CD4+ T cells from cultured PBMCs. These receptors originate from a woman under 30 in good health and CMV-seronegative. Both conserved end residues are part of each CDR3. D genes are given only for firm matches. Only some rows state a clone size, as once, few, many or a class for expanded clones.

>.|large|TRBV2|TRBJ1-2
TGTGCCAGCAGTCAAATCGACAGAGGACATGGCTACACCTTC
CASSQIDRGHGYTF
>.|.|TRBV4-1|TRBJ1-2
TGCGCCAGCAGCCAAGAGGGGACCCGGTCTGGTGGCTACACCTTC
CASSQEGTRSGGYTF
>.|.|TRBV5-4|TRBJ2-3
TGTGCCAGCAGCCCCCCGGCGGCAGGGGCTATGGATACGCAGTATTTT
CASSPPAAGAMDTQYF
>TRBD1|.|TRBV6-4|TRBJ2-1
TGTGCCAGCAGCCGGGACAGTTACAATGAGCAGTTCTTC
CASSRDSYNEQFF
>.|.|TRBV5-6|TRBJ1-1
TGTGCCAGCAGCGAAGGGACGGGCACTGAAGCTTTCTTT
CASSEGTGTEAFF
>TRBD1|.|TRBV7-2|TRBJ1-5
TGTGCCAGCAGCTGGGGACAGGGGGCTGGTTGGCCCCAGCATTTT
CASSWGQGAGWPQHF
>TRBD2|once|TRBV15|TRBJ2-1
TGTGCCACCATGGTTGCGGGGGGCTCCTACAATGAGCAGTTCTTC
CATMVAGGSYNEQFF
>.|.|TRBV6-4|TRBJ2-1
TGTGCCAGCAGCCCCTTCGGCAGGGTAGACTACAATGAGCAGTTCTTC
CASSPFGRVDYNEQFF
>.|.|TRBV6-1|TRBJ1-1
TGTGCCAGCAGTGGTCTTGGGGGCATCACTGAAGCTTTCTTT
CASSGLGGITEAFF
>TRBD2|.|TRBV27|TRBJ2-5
TGTGCCAGCAGTACCCCTAGCGGGGGGGGAAGCGAGACCCAGTACTTC
CASSTPSGGGSETQYF
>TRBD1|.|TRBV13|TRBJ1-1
TGTGCCAGCAGGCAGGGGGGTGGGGACACTGAAGCTTTCTTT
CASRQGGGDTEAFF
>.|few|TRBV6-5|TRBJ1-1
TGTGCCAGCAGTCAGACAGGTGAAGCTTTCTTT
CASSQTGEAFF
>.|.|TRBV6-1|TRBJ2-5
TGTGCCAGCAGTGAAGTAGGCAGGGGAGAGACCCAGTACTTC
CASSEVGRGETQYF
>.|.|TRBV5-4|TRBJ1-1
TGTGCCAGCAGCATTCGACAGAGGAACACTGAAGCTTTCTTT
CASSIRQRNTEAFF
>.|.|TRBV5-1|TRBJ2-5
TGCGCCAGCAGCTCAGTAGCGGACCCCTCGATTCCCCAGTACTTC
CASSSVADPSIPQYF
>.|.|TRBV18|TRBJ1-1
TGTGCCAGCTCACCATCACAGAACACTGAAGCTTTCTTT
CASSPSQNTEAFF
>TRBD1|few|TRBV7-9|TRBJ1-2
TGTGCCAGCAGCCTGGACAGGGGGCAGGACTATGGCTACACCTTC
CASSLDRGQDYGYTF
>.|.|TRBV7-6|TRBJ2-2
TGTGCCAGCAGCTTAGTGGCCGGGGGCACCGGGGAGCTGTTTTTT
CASSLVAGGTGELFF
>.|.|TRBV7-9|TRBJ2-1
TGTGCCAGCAGTTTACCTAGCAATGAGCAGTTCTTC
CASSLPSNEQFF
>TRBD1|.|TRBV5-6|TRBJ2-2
TGTGCCAGCGCCTCCGCGACAGGGGGGGCCGGGGAGCTGTTTTTT
CASASATGGAGELFF
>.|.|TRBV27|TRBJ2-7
TGTGCCAGCAGTCGGACAGTTTTTTACGAGCAGTACTTC
CASSRTVFYEQYF
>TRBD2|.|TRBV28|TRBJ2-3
TGTGCCAGCAGCCTAGCGGGAGGCAGCACAGATACGCAGTATTTT
CASSLAGGSTDTQYF
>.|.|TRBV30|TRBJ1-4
TGTGCCTGGAGTGCCTACATAACAACTAATGAAAAACTGTTTTTT
CAWSAYITTNEKLFF
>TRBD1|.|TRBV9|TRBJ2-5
TGTGCCAGCAGCGTAGGGACCGGGACAGTTAAAGAGACCCAGTACTTC
CASSVGTGTVKETQYF
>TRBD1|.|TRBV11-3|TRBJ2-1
TGTGCCAGCAGCTTAGGGACAGGGTCCAACAATGAGCAGTTCTTC
CASSLGTGSNNEQFF
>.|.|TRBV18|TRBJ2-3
TGTGCCAGCGCCCCTCAGGGTTCACTCCGCACAGATACGCAGTATTTT
CASAPQGSLRTDTQYF
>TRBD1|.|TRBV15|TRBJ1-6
TGTGCCACCAGCGCCAGGACAGGGGGCTATTCACCCCTCCACTTT
CATSARTGGYSPLHF
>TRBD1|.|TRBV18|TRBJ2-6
TGTGCCAGCTCACCATCCCGGGACAGATACTCTGGGGCCAACGTCCTGACTTTC
CASSPSRDRYSGANVLTF
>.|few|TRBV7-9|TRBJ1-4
TGTGCCAGCAGCTTCGATCGGGCCTCCAAACTGTTTTTT
CASSFDRASKLFF
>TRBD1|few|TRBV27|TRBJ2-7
TGTGCCAGCAGTTTACCCGACAGGGGCGAGCAGTACTTC
CASSLPDRGEQYF
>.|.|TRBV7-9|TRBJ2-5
TGTGCCAGCAGCTCCGGGGGGCAGGACTTC
CASSSGGQDF
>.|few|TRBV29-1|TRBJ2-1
TGCAGCGTTGTAGGTGGCTACAATGAGCAGTTCTTC
CSVVGGYNEQFF
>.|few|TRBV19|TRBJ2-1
TGTGCCAGTAGTATGAAAAGGGGCGGTCATGAGCAGTTCTTC
CASSMKRGGHEQFF
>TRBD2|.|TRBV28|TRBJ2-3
TGTGCCAGCAGTAGGACTAGCGGGAAACCTAGTAAGGATACGCAGTATTTT
CASSRTSGKPSKDTQYF
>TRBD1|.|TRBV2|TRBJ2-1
TGTGCCAGCCGAGAGTTGACAGGGAGAAGGAATGAGCAGTTCTTC
CASRELTGRRNEQFF
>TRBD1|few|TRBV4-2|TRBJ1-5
TGTGCCAGCAGCGGACAGGTTAGCAATCAGCCCCAGCATTTT
CASSGQVSNQPQHF
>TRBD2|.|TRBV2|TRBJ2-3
TGTGCCAGCACGGTGGGGACTAGCCTAAGCACAGATACGCAGTATTTT
CASTVGTSLSTDTQYF
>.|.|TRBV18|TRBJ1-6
TGTGCCAGCTCACCTTATCGACCTATCGATAGCTCACCCCTCCACTTT
CASSPYRPIDSSPLHF
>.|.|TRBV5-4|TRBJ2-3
TGTGCCAGCAGTTATAACGGGCGGGGCGTGGGTTTAGATACGCAGTATTTT
CASSYNGRGVGLDTQYF
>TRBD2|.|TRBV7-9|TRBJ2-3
TGTGCCAGCAGTCAGTGGGGACTAGGGACAGATACGCAGTATTTT
CASSQWGLGTDTQYF
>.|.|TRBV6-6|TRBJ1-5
TGTGCCAGCACCCCCTGGGAGGGAGGGCGGCCCCAGCATTTT
CASTPWEGGRPQHF
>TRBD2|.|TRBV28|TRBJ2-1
TGTGCCAGCCCGGCTAGCGGGAGCCCCGGGAATGAGCAGTTCTTC
CASPASGSPGNEQFF
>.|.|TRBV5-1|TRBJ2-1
TGCGCCAGCAGCTTGGCCCTCGGACAGTCGAGCTCCTACAATGAGCAGTTCTTC
CASSLALGQSSSYNEQFF
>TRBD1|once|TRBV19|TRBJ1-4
TGTGCCAGTAGCCCTTATTCGACAGGGCTAGGGGAAAAACTGTTTTTT
CASSPYSTGLGEKLFF
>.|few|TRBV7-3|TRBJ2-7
TGTGCTAGCAGCCCCACAGGGCCCCCCTCCTACGAGCAGTACTTC
CASSPTGPPSYEQYF
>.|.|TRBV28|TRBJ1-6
TGTGCCAGCAGTCTAGGGGGGGGGTGGAATAATTCACCCCTCCACTTT
CASSLGGGWNNSPLHF